This section outlines one T cell receptor (beta chain) sequence together with its context. Profiled with immunoSEQ multiplex PCR; TCRdb holds only in-frame clones, not every one. The sample comprises some 13,000 clones, around nine tenths of which are singletons, and approximately 50% rests with the top ten. This CDR3 spans 15 amino acids. J gave up 8 bases and V 4 bases, and 6 bases lay outside the gene matches. Germline CDR1 reads MNHEY; CDR2 reads SVGAGI. This sample was taken from a study of blood T cell repertoires in COVID-19. Looking at the study overall: The United States, Italy and Spain provided the acute and convalescent COVID-19 samples. Sources were T cells, B-cell-depleted T cells, or PBMCs; the material itself was cDNA or gDNA.

This chain uses TRBV6-5 with TRBJ1-5; 12 bases line up with TRBD1. Sequenced input: peripheral blood. This receptor was taken from a man of 80 years or more with acute or convalescent COVID-19. CDR3 bases: TGTGCCAGCAGTTCAGGGACAGGGGGCTTTGAGCCCCAGCATTTT. This codes for CASSSGTGGFEPQHF.